This T cell receptor beta chain was recovered during a study of read filtering for tumor transcriptome and immune sequencing (dated by TCRdb to 2018 to 2021). For the study in its entirety: Of the patients in the cohort, about 17 were male and 14 were female, and their mean age was roughly 68 years, with a range of roughly 40 to 80. Using the same bone marrow samples, the study compared TCR repertoires obtained by targeted immune repertoire sequencing with those obtained by bulk whole-transcriptome sequencing. After DNase treatment, whole-transcriptome libraries were prepared with the TruSeq RNA Access Library Prep Kit. By revised international staging, about 8 patients were R-ISS I, fewer than 20 were R-ISS II and more than five were R-ISS III. One main goal was a read-filtering strategy for immune repertoire data, in particular deciding whether clonotypes backed by only one read should be removed. Per sample, about 4 to 10.27 million TCR-region mapped reads were obtained with IR-seq, compared with only about 85 to 1,400 with RNA-seq.

Via the germline V gene (reference sequence), CDR1 is SEHNR and CDR2 FQNEAQ. The CDR3 contains 15 residues, cysteine and phenylalanine counted. Here the CDR3 DNA is all that survives: 45 bases in frame from base 1. Broad study findings and their caveats: Single-read clonotypes made up approximately 79% of clonotypes but only 3% to 4.5% of total reads in IR-seq, compared with roughly 70% of clonotypes and roughly 40% of reads in RNA-seq. IR-seq captured clonotypes at much higher depth and more reliably than RNA-seq, and smaller IR-seq throughput sufficed to identify most shared clonotypes. When single-read clonotypes were removed, the proportions of shared clonotypes in IR-seq and RNA-seq correlated more strongly. The sorted CD138-negative fraction was composed of a mixed bone marrow immune population rather than of purified T cells.

Points on this clonotype: Its antigen is not yet known. This clone may be a read error of a much larger clone one base away.

TCR libraries were constructed from approximately 360 ng RNA using the Immunoverse kit, and molecular barcoded adaptors covering alpha/delta and beta/gamma chains were employed. TCR library preparation was performed with the same RNA that was used for transcriptome sequencing. Sequencing of TCR libraries was carried out on an Illumina HiSeq 4000 with 2 x 150 cycles. Per the original workflow: TCR reads were aligned to human V, D, J and C references and assembled into CDR3 clonotypes with MiXCR, including quality filtering and error correction. Clonotype counts and gene usage diversity were analyzed with the tcR package in R. Raw mapping reads were checked after the RNA-seq reads had been mapped by STAR aligner version 2.5.3a onto the human GRCh37 genome. To test how sequencing depth affects detected clonotypes, IR-seq fastq files were randomly downsampled with Seqtk 1.3. In-frame beta chains were kept once TCRdb had trimmed the public reads at Q25 with fastp and called clones with MiXCR. Each record represents a unique CDR3 protein, reported with the most common genes and DNA among its rows. For this entry, the V and J calls and clone size follow TCRdb and not the study's own pipeline. The sample table shows some 130,000 distinct CDR3 sequences, and approximately 13% are seen once. The top ten clones comprise about 8.6% of the sample.

Each patient had bone marrow sampled at the time of active disease. Ficoll-Hypaque density gradient centrifugation was used to isolate the bone marrow mononuclear cells. CD138-negative cells were obtained by negative selection after labeling with CD138 magnetic microbeads on a MACS separator, removing myeloma plasma cells. The purity of the isolated cells was checked by flow cytometry with CD138 antibodies on an Attune NxT. Total RNA was extracted using TRIzol reagent and was quantified on a NanoDrop spectrophotometer. For each patient, the CD138-negative bone marrow sample underwent paired RNA-seq and IR-seq.

This TCR came from a donor at least 40 years old with multiple myeloma. Specimen: a population of CD138-negative cells sorted from bone marrow. The sample's cell subset or site label, in plain terms: bone marrow mononuclear cells depleted of CD138+ plasma/myeloma cells by negative magnetic selection. The rearranged segments are TRBV7-9 and TRBJ2-1, and TRBD2 matches 13 of the central bases. DNA sequence: TGTGCCAGCAGTCACGGGACTAGCGGGGACAATGAGCAGGTCTTC. This codes for CASSHGTSGDNEQVF.